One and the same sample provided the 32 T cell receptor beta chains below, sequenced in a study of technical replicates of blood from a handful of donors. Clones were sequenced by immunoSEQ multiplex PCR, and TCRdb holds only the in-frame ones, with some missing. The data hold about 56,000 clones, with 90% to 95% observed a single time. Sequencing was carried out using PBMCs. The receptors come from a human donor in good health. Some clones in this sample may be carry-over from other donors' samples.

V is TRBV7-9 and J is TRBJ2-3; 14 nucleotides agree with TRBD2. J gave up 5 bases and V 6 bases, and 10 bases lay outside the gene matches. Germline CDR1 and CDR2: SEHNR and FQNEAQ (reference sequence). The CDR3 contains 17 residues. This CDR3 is CASRNRLAGGLQDTQYF. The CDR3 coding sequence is TGTGCCAGCAGAAACCGACTAGCGGGGGGGCTTCAAGATACGCAGTATTTT. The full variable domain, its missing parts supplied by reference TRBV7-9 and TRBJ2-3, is DTGVSQNPRHKITKRGQNVTFRCDPISEHNRLYWYRQTLGQGPEFLTYFQNEAQLEKSRLLSDRFSAERPKGSFSTLEIQRTEQGDSAMYLCASRNRLAGGLQDTQYFGPGTRLTVL.

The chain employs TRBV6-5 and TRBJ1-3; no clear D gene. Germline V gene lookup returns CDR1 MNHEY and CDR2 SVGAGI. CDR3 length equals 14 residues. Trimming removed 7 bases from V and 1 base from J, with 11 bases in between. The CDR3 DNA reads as TGTGCCAGCACCGCCACCAGATCTGGAAACACCATATATTTT. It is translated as CASTATRSGNTIYF.

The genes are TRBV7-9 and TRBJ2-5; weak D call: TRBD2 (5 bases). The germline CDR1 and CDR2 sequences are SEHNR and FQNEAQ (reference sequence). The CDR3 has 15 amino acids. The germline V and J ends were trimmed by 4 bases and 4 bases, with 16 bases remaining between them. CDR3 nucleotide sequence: TGTGCCAGCAGCTCCATCCGGGATGGAGGAGAGACCCAGTACTTC. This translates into CASSSIRDGGETQYF. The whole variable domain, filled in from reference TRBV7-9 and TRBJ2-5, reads DTGVSQNPRHKITKRGQNVTFRCDPISEHNRLYWYRQTLGQGPEFLTYFQNEAQLEKSRLLSDRFSAERPKGSFSTLEIQRTEQGDSAMYLCASSSIRDGGETQYFGPGTRLLVL.

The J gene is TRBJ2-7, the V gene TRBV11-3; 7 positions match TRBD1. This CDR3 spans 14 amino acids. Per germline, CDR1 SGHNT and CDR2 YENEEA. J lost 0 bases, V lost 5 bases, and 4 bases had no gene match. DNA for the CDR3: TGTGCCAGCAGCATCCGGGACAGCTCCTACGAGCAGTACTTC. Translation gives CASSIRDSSYEQYF.

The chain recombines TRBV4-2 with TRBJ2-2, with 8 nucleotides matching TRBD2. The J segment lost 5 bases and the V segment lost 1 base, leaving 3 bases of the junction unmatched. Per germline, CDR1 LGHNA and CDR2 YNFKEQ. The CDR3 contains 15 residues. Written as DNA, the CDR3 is TGTGCCAGCAGCCAAGCGGGAGGGAGGACCGGGGAGCTGTTTTTT. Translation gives CASSQAGGRTGELFF.

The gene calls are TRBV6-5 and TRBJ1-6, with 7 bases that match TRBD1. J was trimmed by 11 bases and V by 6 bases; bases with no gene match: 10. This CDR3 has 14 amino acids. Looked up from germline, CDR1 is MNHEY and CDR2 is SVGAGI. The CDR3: CASSPGQSRAPLHF. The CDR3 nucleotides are TGTGCCAGCAGCCCGGGACAGTCAAGAGCACCCCTCCACTTT.

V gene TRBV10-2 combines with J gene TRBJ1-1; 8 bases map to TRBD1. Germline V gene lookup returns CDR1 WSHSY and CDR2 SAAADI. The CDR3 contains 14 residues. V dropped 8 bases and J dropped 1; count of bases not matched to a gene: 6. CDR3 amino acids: CASVGQVKNTEAFF. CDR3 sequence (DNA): TGCGCCAGCGTGGGACAGGTCAAGAACACTGAAGCTTTCTTT.

CDR3 nucleotide sequence: TGCGCCAGCAGCAAGAGTTGGAGGGAGACCCAGTACTTC. Protein: CASSKSWRETQYF. The chain has TRBV5-1 and TRBJ2-5; a weak D match, TRBD2 (5 bases). Trimming took 4 bases from V and 5 from J, leaving 12 bases between them. CDR1 and CDR2 from the germline V gene are SGHRS and YFSETQ. The CDR3 totals 13 residues.

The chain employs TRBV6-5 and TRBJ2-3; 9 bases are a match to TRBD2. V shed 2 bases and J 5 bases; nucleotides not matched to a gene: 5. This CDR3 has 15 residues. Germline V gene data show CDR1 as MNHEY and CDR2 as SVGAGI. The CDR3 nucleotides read TGTGCCAGCAGTTACGGACTAGCGAGGCTAGATACGCAGTATTTT. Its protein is CASSYGLARLDTQYF.

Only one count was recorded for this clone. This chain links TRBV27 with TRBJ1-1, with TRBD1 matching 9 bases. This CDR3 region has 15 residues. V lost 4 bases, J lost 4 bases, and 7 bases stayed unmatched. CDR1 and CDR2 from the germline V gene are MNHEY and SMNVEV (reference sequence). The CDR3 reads CASSYRGGQGTEAFF. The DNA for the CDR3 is TGTGCCAGCAGTTATCGGGGGGGACAGGGCACTGAAGCTTTCTTT.

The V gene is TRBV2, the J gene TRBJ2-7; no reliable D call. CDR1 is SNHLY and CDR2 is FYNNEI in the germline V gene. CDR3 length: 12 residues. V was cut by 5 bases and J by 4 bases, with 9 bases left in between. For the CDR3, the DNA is TGTGCCAGCAGTCCTGGGCCTTACGAGCAGTACTTC. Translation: CASSPGPYEQYF.

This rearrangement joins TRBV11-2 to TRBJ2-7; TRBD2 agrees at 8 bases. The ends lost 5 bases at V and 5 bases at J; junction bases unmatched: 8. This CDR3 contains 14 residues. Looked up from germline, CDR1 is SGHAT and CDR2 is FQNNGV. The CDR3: CASSPNSGNHEQYF. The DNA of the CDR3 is TGTGCCAGCAGCCCAAATAGCGGGAACCACGAGCAGTACTTC.

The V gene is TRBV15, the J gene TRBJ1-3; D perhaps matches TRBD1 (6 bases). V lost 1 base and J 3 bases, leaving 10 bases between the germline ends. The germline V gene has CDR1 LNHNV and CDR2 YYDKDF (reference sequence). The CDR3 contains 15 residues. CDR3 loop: CATSRGETGGNTIYF. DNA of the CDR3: TGTGCCACCAGCAGAGGGGAGACAGGTGGAAACACCATATATTTT.

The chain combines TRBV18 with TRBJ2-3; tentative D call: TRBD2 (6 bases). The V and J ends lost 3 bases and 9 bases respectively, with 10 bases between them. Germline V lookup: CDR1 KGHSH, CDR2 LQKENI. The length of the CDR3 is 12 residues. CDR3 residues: CASSPEGGTQYF. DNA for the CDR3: TGTGCCAGCTCACCGGAGGGCGGAACGCAGTATTTT.

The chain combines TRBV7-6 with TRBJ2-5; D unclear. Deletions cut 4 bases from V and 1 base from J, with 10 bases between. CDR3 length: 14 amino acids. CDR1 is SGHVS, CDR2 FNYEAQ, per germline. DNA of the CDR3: TGTGCCAGCAGCTCACCAGGCCTCCAAGAGACCCAGTACTTC. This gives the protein CASSSPGLQETQYF. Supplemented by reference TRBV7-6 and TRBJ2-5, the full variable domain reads GAGVSQSPRYKVTKRGQDVALRCDPISGHVSLYWYRQALGQGPEFLTYFNYEAQQDKSGLPNDRFSAERPEGSISTLTIQRTEQRDSAMYRCASSSPGLQETQYFGPGTRLLVL.

CDR3 bases: TGTGCCAGCAGTCCGGGACTAGCGGGAGCTGGCACCGGGGAGCTGTTTTTT. This translates into CASSPGLAGAGTGELFF. This rearrangement joins TRBV2 to TRBJ2-2, with 14 bases aligning to TRBD2. The CDR3 loop spans 17 amino acids. With 5 bases clipped from V and 4 bases from J, the junction kept 6 bases outside the gene matches. Germline assignment: CDR1 SNHLY and CDR2 FYNNEI.

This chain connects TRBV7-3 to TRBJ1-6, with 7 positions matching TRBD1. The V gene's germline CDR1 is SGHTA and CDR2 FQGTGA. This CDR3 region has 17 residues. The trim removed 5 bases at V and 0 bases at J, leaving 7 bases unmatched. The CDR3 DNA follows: TGTGCCAGCAGCCGCGGACAGGCCGGCTCCTATAATTCACCCCTCCACTTT. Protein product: CASSRGQAGSYNSPLHF.

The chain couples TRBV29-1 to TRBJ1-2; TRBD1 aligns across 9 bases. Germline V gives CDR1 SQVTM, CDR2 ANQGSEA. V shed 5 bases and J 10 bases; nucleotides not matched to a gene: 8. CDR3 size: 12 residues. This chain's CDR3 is CSVIRDRDDYTF. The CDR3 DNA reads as TGCAGCGTTATCCGGGACAGGGATGACTACACCTTC.

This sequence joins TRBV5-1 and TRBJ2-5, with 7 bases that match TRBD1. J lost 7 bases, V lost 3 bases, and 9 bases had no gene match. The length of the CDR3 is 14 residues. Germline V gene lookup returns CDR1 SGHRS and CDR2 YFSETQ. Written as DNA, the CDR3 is TGCGCCAGCAGCTCCTCACAGGGGATGGGGACCCAGTACTTC. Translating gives CASSSSQGMGTQYF.

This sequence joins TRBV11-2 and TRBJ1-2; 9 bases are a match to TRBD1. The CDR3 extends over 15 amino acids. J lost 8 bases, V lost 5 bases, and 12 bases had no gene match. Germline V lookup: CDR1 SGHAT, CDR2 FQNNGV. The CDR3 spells CASSKPGQGLYGYTF. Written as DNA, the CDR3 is TGTGCCAGCAGCAAGCCGGGACAGGGATTATACGGCTACACCTTC.

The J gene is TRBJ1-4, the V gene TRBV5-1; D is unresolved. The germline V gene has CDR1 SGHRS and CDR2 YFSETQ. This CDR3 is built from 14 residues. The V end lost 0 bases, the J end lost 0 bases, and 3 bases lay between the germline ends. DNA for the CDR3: TGCGCCAGCAGCTTGGGAGCAACTAATGAAAAACTGTTTTTT. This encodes CASSLGATNEKLFF.

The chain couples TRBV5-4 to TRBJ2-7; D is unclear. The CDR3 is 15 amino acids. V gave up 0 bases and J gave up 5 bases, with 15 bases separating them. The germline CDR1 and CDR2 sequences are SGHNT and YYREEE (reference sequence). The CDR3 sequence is CASSLAYTMGHEQYF. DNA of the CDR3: TGTGCCAGCAGCTTGGCTTACACTATGGGTCACGAGCAGTACTTC. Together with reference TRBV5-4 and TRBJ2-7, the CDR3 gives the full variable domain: ETGVTQSPTHLIKTRGQQVTLRCSSQSGHNTVSWYQQALGQGPQFIFQYYREEENGRGNFPPRFSGLQFPNYSSELNVNALELDDSALYLCASSLAYTMGHEQYFGPGTRLTVT.

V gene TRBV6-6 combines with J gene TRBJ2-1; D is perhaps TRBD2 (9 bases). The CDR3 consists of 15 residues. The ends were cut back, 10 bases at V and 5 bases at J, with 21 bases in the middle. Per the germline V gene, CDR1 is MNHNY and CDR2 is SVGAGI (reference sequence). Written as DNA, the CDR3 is TGTGCCACTCAGGGGGCGGGAGGGCCGGACAATGAGCAGTTCTTC. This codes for CATQGAGGPDNEQFF.

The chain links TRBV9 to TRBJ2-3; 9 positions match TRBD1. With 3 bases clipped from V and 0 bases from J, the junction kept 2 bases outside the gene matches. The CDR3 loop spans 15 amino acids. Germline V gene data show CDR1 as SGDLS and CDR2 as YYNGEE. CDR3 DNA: TGTGCCAGCAGCGAACAGGGGGCTAGCACAGATACGCAGTATTTT. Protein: CASSEQGASTDTQYF.

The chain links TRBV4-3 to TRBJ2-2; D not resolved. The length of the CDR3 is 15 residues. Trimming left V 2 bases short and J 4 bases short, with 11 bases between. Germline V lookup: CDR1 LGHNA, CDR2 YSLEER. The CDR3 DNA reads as TGCGCCAGCAGCCAACCCGAAAGAGGCACCGGGGAGCTGTTTTTT. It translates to CASSQPERGTGELFF.

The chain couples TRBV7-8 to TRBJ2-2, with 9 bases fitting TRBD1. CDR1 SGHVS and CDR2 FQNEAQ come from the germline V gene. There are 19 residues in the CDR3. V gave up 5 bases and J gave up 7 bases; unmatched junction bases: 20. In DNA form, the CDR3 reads TGTGCCAGCAGCCGCCGGGACAGGGTGGGACTGGCCCTTTTCGGGGAGCTGTTTTTT. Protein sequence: CASSRRDRVGLALFGELFF.

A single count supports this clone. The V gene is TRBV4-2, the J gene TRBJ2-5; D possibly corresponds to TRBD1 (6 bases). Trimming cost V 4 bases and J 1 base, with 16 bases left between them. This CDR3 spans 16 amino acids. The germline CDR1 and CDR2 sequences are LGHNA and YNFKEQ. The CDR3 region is CASSPRGSAIQETQYF. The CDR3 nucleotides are TGTGCCAGCAGCCCTAGGGGGTCAGCGATCCAAGAGACCCAGTACTTC.

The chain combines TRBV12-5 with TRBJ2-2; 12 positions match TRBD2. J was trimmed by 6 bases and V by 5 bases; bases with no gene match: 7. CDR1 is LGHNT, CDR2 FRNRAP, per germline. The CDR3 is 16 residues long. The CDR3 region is CASGVSSGGAPGELFF. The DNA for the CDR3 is TGTGCTAGTGGTGTATCTAGCGGGGGGGCCCCCGGGGAGCTGTTTTTT. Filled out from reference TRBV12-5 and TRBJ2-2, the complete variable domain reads DARVTQTPRHKVTEMGQEVTMRCQPILGHNTVFWYRQTMMQGLELLAYFRNRAPLDDSGMPKDRFSAEMPDATLATLKIQPSEPRDSAVYFCASGVSSGGAPGELFFGEGSRLTVL.

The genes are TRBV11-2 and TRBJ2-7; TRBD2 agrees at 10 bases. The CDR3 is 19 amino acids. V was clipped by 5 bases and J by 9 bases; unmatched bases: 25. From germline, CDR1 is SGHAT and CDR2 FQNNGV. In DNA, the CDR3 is TGTGCCAGCAGCACAACCGGGACTAGCGAACCATTTACGGGATTCGGGCAGTACTTC. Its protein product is CASSTTGTSEPFTGFGQYF.

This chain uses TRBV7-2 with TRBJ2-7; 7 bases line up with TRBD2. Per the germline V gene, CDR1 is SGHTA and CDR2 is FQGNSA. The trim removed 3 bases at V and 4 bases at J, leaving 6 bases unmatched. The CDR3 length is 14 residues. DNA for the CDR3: TGTGCCAGCAGCTTCGGCGGGAGTTCGTACGAGCAGTACTTC. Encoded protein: CASSFGGSSYEQYF.

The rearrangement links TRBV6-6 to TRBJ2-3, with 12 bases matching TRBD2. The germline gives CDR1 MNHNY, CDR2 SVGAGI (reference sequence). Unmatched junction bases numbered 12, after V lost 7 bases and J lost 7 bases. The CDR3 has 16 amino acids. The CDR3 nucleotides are TGTGCCAGCAACCCCGGGACTAGCGGGTGGACCAATACGCAGTATTTT. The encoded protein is CASNPGTSGWTNTQYF.

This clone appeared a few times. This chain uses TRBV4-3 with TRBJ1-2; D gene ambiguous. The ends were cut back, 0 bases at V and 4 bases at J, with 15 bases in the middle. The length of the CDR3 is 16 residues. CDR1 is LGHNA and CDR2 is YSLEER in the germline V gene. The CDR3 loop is CASSQDSTEAFYGYTF. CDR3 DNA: TGCGCCAGCAGCCAAGATAGTACAGAAGCCTTCTATGGCTACACCTTC.